These 2 T cell receptor beta chains originate from one sample sequenced in a study of CD8 T cells in Susac syndrome. With random hexamers, reverse transcription was performed on roughly 0.5 to 1 ug of RNA. Via MiXCR, TCRdb re-called the immunoSEQ multiplex PCR reads, giving one row per CDR3 protein. The sample has around 95,000 distinct CDR3 sequences, 95% seen once. The sequencing input was CD8+ T cells from PBMCs. The origin of the receptors is a human donor with Susac syndrome.

The J gene is TRBJ2-1, the V gene TRBV7-9; the match to TRBD2 covers 9 bases. The CDR3 contains 14 residues. V lost 7 bases, J lost 9 bases, and 10 bases stayed unmatched. Germline V gives CDR1 SEHNR, CDR2 FQNEAQ (reference sequence). The CDR3 bases are TGTGCCAGCAACCTAAGAGCGGGGGGCAGTGAGCAGTTCTTC. Translated: CASNLRAGGSEQFF.

The genes are TRBV12-5 and TRBJ1-5; D remains ambiguous. Looked up from germline, CDR1 is LGHNT and CDR2 is FRNRAP. The CDR3 is 13 residues long. V was shortened by 1 base and J by 5 bases, with 6 bases between the two germline ends. CDR3 loop: CASGLGGDQPQHF. The CDR3, as DNA: TGTGCTAGTGGTTTGGGCGGCGATCAGCCCCAGCATTTT.